The T cell receptor beta chain under discussion was sequenced for a study of T cell responses to AZD1222 COVID-19 vaccine. The wider study: Pooling was applied to second doses at about 4 or about 12 weeks. Study-wide findings and caveats: Donors in the cohort were predominantly white British and more often female, and clonal diversity was possibly underestimated.

Details on this clone: Its specificity is not known.

Sequencing used immunoSEQ multiplex PCR; TCRdb keeps in-frame clones, though not all of them. Of roughly 140,000 clones listed, around 90% are singletons. The sequence came from an adult in good health. The sequences come from peripheral blood, collected on day 0 of AZD1222 vaccination.

CDR3 region: CASSPPGQGVKFF. In DNA, the CDR3 is TGTGCCAGCAGCCCCCCGGGACAGGGGGTTAAGTTCTTC. The chain carries TRBV7-8 and TRBJ2-1, with 11 bases aligning to TRBD1. Trimming cost V 5 bases and J 14 bases; bases outside gene matches: 8. Germline V CDR1 and CDR2: SGHVS, FQNEAQ. The CDR3 has 13 residues.